These T cell receptor beta chains were read from a single sample in a study of T-cell reconstitution after alpha-beta-depleted transplantation in children. TCRdb redid the calling of the PCR reads with MiXCR, one entry per CDR3 protein. Found here are hundreds of thousands of distinct CDR3 sequences, 15% to 20% of them singletons; the top ten hold approximately 1%. The source was PBMCs from the stem cell graft donor, collected from the stem cell graft. The receptor set was obtained from a human donor who donated a stem cell graft to a child with acute myeloid leukemia. The CDR3 runs from the conserved cysteine through the conserved F or W. Fields, in order: J gene, CDR3 length, V gene, CDR3 protein.

TRBJ2-1 13 TRBV30 CAWSRTGVNEQFF
TRBJ1-5 15 TRBV5-6 CASSFYRWPNQPQHF
TRBJ2-3 14 TRBV12-3/TRBV12-4 CASTWGSGTDTQYF
TRBJ1-1 12 TRBV29-1 CSVFDRGWEAFF
TRBJ2-6 17 TRBV7-6 CASSRQGATSGANVLTF
TRBJ1-1 9 TRBV20-1 CRAGTEAFF
TRBJ1-1 15 TRBV11-2 CASFTEQGAHTEAFF
TRBJ1-1 14 TRBV4-3 CASSQDWRDTEAFF
TRBJ1-1 11 TRBV29-1 CSVEEPGQGFF
TRBJ1-2 12 TRBV20-1 CSLIGGAFGYTF
TRBJ1-5 14 TRBV5-1 CASSPRGSNQPQHF
TRBJ2-3 13 TRBV20-1 CSARTRGGTRQYF
TRBJ1-1 14 TRBV20-1 CSANPSGLNTEAFF
TRBJ1-1 16 TRBV4-2 CASSQDLGGSYTEAFF
TRBJ2-3 17 TRBV7-2 CASSATGTGGLTDTQYF
TRBJ2-7 16 TRBV10-3 CAISPNTGLGSYEQYF
TRBJ2-1 13 TRBV5-1 CASSRDGNNEQFF
TRBJ2-7 12 TRBV30 CAWSPQTYEQYF
TRBJ1-1 14 TRBV2 CASGQGASNTEAFF
TRBJ2-5 15 TRBV5-1 CASSSGTGYEETQYF
TRBJ2-1 15 TRBV28 CASSLSGKAYNEQFF
TRBJ2-2 17 TRBV9 CASSAAPGRPNTGELFF
TRBJ2-3 18 TRBV7-6 CASSLASRGGLRTDTQYF
TRBJ2-1 14 TRBV12-3/TRBV12-4 CASSGQGFYNEQFF
TRBJ1-1 14 TRBV12-3/TRBV12-4 CASSLGGGATEAFF
TRBJ2-7 14 TRBV12-3/TRBV12-4 CASSDSLRSYEQYF
TRBJ2-1 13 TRBV5-6 CASSSGTFNEQFF
TRBJ1-2 13 TRBV29-1 CSVEDTNNYGYTF
TRBJ1-1 10 TRBV29-1 CSVRIPEAFF
TRBJ2-5 17 TRBV5-1 CASSVFEGRTSVGTQYF
TRBJ2-3 12 TRBV20-1 CSASGRWDTQYF
TRBJ2-3 15 TRBV29-1 CSVEDQSETTDTQYF
TRBJ1-5 14 TRBV13 CASSPRGSVQPQHF